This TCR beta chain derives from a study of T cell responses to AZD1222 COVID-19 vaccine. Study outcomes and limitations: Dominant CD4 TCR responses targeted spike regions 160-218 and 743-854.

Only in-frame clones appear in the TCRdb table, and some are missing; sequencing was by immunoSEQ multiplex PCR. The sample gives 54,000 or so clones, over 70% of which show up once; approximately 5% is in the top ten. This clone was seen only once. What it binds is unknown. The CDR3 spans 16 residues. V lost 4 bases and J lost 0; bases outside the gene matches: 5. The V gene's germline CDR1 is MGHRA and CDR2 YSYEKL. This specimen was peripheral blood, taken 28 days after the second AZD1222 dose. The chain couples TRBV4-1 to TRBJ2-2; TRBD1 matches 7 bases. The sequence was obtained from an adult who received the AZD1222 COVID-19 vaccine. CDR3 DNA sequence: TGCGCCAGCAGCCGAGACAGGGCCCCGAACACCGGGGAGCTGTTTTTT. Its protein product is CASSRDRAPNTGELFF.